The 2 T cell receptor beta chains below come from one sample, sequenced in a study of vaccination and CD4 T cells after COVID-19. Treatment denoted: approximately 9-day PBMC culture with coronavirus spike peptide pools or control peptides (ViraFEST assay). Cultured CD4+ T-cell DNA underwent Oncomine TCR Beta short-read sequencing. TCRdb independently ran MiXCR on the PCR reads; one entry per CDR3 protein. The sample consists of under 4,500 distinct CDR3 sequences, more than 65% of them appearing once. Their antigens are not known. The source material was CD4+ T cells from blood, cultured in vitro. The receptor set was obtained from a human donor who had recovered from COVID-19.

The sample holds a few counts of this clonotype. This chain uses TRBV20-1 with TRBJ1-1; possibly TRBD1 for D (6 bases). Trimming stripped 1 base from V and 0 bases from J, with 12 bases between. CDR3 length equals 15 residues. Germline assignment: CDR1 DFQATT and CDR2 SNEGSKA (reference sequence). CDR3: CSARAWGGLNTEAFF. Here the CDR3 DNA reads TGCAGTGCTAGAGCCTGGGGGGGCTTGAACACTGAAGCTTTCTTT.

V gene TRBV7-3 combines with J gene TRBJ1-6; D is unclear. This CDR3 contains 13 residues. Germline V gene sequence: CDR1 SGHTA, CDR2 FQGTGA. V was trimmed by 4 bases and J by 10 bases, leaving 11 bases between them. This CDR3 reads CASSSGLGSPLHF. CDR3 DNA sequence: TGTGCCAGCAGCTCAGGACTGGGCTCACCCCTCCACTTT.